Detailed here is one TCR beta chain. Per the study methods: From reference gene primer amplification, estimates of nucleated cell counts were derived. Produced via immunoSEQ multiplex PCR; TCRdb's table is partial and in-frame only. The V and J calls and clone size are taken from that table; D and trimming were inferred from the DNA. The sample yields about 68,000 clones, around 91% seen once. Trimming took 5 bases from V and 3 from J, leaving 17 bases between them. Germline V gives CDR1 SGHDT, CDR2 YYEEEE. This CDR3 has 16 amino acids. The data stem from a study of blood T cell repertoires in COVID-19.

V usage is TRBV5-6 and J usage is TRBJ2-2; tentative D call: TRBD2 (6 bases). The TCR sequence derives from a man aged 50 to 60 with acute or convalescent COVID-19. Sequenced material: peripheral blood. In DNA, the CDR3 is TGTGCCAGCAGGATTAGGCTGGAGCGGGACACCGGGGAGCTGTTTTTT. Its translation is CASRIRLERDTGELFF.